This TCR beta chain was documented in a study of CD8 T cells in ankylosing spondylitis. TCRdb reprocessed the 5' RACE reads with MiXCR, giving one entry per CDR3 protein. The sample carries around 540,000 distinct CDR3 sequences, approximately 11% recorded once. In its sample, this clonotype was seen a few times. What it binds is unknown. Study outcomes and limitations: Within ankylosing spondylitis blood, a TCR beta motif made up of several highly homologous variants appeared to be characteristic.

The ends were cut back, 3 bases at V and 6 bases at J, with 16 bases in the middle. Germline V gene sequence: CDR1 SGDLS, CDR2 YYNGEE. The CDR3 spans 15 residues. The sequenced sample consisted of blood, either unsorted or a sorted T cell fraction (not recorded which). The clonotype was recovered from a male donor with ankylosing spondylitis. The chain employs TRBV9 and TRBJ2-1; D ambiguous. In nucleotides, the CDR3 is TGTGCCAGCAGCGCCGTTCGACCAGACCGCAATGAGCAGTTCTTC. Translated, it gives CASSAVRPDRNEQFF.